This record concerns one T cell receptor beta chain sequence. As to treatment: randomized to nivolumab then ipilimumab (arm A) or the reverse (arm B). From thawed PBMCs, live CD3+CD8+ cells negative for CD19 and CD56 were sorted. These data originate in a study of sequential checkpoint blockade in melanoma. Study-wide background: Arm A got nivolumab then ipilimumab; arm B the reverse, 1:1. After both sequences, patients received maintenance nivolumab.

Repertoires were generated with immunoSEQ multiplex PCR, while TCRdb's copy carries only in-frame clones and drops some. The data hold 15,000 to 20,000 clones, with 93% observed a single time. The CDR3 consists of 15 residues. Germline V gene data show CDR1 as MNHNY and CDR2 as SVGAGI (reference sequence). V was cut by 0 bases and J by 3 bases, with 12 bases left in between. The sequenced sample was CD8+ T cells sorted from blood (inferred from file names), obtained from a patient given nivolumab and ipilimumab in sequence. The genes are TRBV6-6 and TRBJ2-7; no firm D call. The sequence was collected from a human donor with melanoma. CDR3 DNA sequence: TGTGCCAGCAGTTACTCTCGAGGTACCCACTACGAGCAGTACGTC. As protein: CASSYSRGTHYEQYV.